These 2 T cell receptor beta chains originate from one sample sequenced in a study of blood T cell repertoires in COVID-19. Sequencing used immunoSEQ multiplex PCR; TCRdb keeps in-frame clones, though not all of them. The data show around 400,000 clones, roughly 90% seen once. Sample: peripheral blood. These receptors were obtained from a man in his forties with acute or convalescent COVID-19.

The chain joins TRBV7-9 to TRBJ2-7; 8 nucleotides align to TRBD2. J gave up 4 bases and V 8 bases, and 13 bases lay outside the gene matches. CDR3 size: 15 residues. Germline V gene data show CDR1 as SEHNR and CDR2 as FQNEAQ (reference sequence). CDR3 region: CASAGLAPKLYEQYF. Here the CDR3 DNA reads TGTGCCAGCGCCGGACTAGCCCCTAAGCTTTACGAGCAGTACTTC.

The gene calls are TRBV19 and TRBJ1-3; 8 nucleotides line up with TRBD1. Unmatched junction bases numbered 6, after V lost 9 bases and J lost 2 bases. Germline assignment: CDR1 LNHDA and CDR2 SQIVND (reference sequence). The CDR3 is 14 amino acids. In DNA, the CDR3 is TGTGCCAGCACAATGGGACAGGCTGGAAACACCATATATTTT. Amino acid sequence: CASTMGQAGNTIYF.